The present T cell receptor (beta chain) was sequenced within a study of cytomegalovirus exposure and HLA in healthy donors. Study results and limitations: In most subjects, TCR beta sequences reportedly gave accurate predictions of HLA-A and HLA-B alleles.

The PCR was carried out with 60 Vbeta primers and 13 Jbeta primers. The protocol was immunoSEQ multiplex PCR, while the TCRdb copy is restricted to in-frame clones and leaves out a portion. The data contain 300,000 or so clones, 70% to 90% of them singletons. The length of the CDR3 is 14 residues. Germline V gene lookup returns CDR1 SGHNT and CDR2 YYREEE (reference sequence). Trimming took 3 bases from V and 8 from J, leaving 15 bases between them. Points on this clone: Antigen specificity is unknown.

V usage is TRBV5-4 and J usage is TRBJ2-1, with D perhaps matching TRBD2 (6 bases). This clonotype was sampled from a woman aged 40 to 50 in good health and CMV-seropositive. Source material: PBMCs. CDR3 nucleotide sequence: TGTGCCAGCAGCTCCGCCGGGAGTGGCGATGAGCAGTTCTTC. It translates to CASSSAGSGDEQFF.